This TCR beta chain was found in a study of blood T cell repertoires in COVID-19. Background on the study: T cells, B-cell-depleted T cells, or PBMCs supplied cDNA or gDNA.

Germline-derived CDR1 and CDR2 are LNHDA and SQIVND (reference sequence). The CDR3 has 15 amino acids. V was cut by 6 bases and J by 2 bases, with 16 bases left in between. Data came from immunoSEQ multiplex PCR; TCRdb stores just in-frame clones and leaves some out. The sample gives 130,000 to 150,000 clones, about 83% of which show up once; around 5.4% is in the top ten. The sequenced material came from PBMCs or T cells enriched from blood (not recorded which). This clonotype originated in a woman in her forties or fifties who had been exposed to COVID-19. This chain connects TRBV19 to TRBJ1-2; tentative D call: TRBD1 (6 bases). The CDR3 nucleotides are TGTGCCAGTAGGCGTCGACAGGCAGTGAACTATGGCTACACCTTC. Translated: CASRRRQAVNYGYTF.